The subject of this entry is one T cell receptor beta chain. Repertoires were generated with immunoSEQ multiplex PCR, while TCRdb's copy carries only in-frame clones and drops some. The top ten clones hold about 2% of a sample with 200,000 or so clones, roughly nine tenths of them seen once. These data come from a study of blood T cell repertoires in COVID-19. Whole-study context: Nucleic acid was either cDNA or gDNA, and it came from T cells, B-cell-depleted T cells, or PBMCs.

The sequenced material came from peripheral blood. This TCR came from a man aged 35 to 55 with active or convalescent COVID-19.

The chain's CDR3 is CASSQANRHEAFF. The CDR3, as DNA: TGTGCCAGCAGCCAAGCCAACAGACATGAAGCTTTCTTT. The chain has TRBV3-1 (or the pseudogene TRBV3-2) and TRBJ1-1; no clear D gene. Germline V lookup: CDR1 LGHDT, CDR2 YNNKEL (reference sequence). The CDR3 is 13 residues long. The V end lost 1 base, the J end lost 7 bases, and 10 bases lay between the germline ends.